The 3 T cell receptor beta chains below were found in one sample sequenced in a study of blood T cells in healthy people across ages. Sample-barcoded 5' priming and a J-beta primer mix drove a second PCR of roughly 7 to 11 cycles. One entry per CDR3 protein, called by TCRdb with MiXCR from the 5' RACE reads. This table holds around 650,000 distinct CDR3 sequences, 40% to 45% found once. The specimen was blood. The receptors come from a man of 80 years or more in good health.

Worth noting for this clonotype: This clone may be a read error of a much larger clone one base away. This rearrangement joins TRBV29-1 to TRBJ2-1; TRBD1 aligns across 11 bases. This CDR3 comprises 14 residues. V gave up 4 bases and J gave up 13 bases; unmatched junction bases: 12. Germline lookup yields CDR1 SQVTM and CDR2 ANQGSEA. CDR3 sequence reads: CSVARTGGAETQFF. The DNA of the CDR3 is TGCAGCGTTGCCAGGACAGGGGGCGCGGAGACCCAGTTCTTC.

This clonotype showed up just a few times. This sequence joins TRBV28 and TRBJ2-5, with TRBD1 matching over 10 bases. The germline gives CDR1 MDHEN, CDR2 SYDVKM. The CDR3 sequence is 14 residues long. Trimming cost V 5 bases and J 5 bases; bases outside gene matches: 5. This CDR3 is CASSQTGGGETQYF. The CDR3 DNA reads TGTGCCAGCAGTCAGACAGGGGGCGGTGAGACCCAGTACTTC.

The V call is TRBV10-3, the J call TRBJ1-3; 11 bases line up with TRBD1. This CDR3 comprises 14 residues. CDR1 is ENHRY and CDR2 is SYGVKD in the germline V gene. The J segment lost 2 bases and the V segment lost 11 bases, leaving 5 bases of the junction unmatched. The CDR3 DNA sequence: TGTGCCGTCGGGACAGGGGGGACTGGAAACACCATATATTTT. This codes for CAVGTGGTGNTIYF.